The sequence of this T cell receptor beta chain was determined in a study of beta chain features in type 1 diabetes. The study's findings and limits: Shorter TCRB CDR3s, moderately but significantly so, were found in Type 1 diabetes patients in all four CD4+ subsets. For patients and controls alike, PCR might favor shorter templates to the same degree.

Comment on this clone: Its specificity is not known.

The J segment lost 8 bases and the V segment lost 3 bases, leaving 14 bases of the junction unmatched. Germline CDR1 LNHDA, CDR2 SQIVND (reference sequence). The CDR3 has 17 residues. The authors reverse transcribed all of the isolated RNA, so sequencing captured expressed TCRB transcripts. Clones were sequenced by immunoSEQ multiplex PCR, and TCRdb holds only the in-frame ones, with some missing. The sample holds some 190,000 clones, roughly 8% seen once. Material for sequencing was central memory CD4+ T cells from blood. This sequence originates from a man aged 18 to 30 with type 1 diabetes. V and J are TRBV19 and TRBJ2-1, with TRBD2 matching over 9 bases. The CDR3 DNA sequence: TGTGCCAGTAGTATGGGGTCCATAGCGGGAGCTGACGATGAGCAGTTCTTC. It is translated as CASSMGSIAGADDEQFF.